This TCR beta chain derives from a study of T cell repertoires in cytomegalovirus infection. Study as a whole: An indication of both CMV infection and matching HLA type came from public TCR beta signatures.

TCRdb independently ran MiXCR on the reads; one entry per CDR3 protein. The sample holds about 400,000 distinct CDR3 sequences, about a third seen once. Germline lookup yields CDR1 DFQATT and CDR2 SNEGSKA (reference sequence). This CDR3 contains 16 residues. The ends lost 0 bases at V and 0 bases at J; junction bases unmatched: 4. This clonotype was seen only a few times. Antigen unknown. The V and J genes are TRBV20-1 and TRBJ1-3, with TRBD1 matching 8 bases. The source is a human donor in good health (CMV status not recorded). Some clones in this sample may be carry-over from other donors' samples. Specimen: cultured PBMCs, collected from culture after CMV antigen stimulation. In DNA form, the CDR3 reads TGCAGTGCTAGAGAGGGGACAGGAAGCTCTGGAAACACCATATATTTT. It codes for CSAREGTGSSGNTIYF.